A selection of T cell receptor beta chains follows, all from one sample in a study of post-analysis software for immune sequencing data. One entry per CDR3 protein results from TCRdb running MiXCR on the PCR reads. The table records roughly 650,000 distinct CDR3 sequences, approximately 59% of them present only once. Sequences were obtained from blood. The receptor set was obtained from a girl aged 2 to 9 with multiple sclerosis. The CDR3 runs from the conserved cysteine through the conserved F or W. D genes are given only for firm matches. The size field is filled for only some rows; it gives once, few, many or a size class.

TRBJ2-1 | . | TRBV20-1 | TRBD2 | TGCAGTGCTAGGGATCCCCGAGCGGGAGGGTACAATGAGCAGTTCTTC | CSARDPRAGGYNEQFF
TRBJ2-7 | once | TRBV7-9 | . | TGTGCCAGCAGCAGGGGCCCCGCCGAGCAGTACTTC | CASSRGPAEQYF
TRBJ1-2 | . | TRBV20-1 | TRBD1 | TGCAGTGCTAGGGCACAGGGGATTAACTATGGCTACACCTTC | CSARAQGINYGYTF
TRBJ2-5 | . | TRBV7-3 | TRBD1 | TGTGCCAGCAGCCCTCGGTCGGGACAGGGAAGAGAGACCCAGTACTTC | CASSPRSGQGRETQYF
TRBJ2-1 | . | TRBV29-1 | . | TGCAGCCCATTGGCAGGCGTCTCCTACAATGAGCAGTTCTTC | CSPLAGVSYNEQFF
TRBJ1-2 | . | TRBV7-2 | TRBD1 | TGTGCCAGCAGCTTACGTTGGCAGGGGGAGGGCTACACCTTC | CASSLRWQGEGYTF
TRBJ2-2 | . | TRBV12-3/TRBV12-4 | . | TGTGCCAGCAGTTTAGCTAGGGAAACCGGGGAGCTGTTTTTT | CASSLARETGELFF
TRBJ1-6 | . | TRBV7-2 | . | TGTGCCAGCAGCCACGGGATTTGGAATTCACCCCTCCACTTT | CASSHGIWNSPLHF
TRBJ1-2 | . | TRBV5-6 | . | TGTGCCAGCAGCTTGAGCGGGGGGCTGAACTATGGCTACACCTTC | CASSLSGGLNYGYTF
TRBJ1-1 | once | TRBV7-9 | . | TGTGCCAGCATCCCTAAAGGGGATAAGCAAGCTTTCTTT | CASIPKGDKQAFF
TRBJ2-3 | . | TRBV29-1 | . | TGCAGCGTTGAAGGGGGTAGCGAGCTGGGAGATGCGCAGTATTTT | CSVEGGSELGDAQYF
TRBJ1-2 | . | TRBV20-1 | . | TGCAGTGCTACGGACGGACGCTATGGCTACACCTTC | CSATDGRYGYTF
TRBJ2-1 | . | TRBV20-1 | . | TGCAGTGCTAGTTGGTCTTCAGAGCAGTTCTTC | CSASWSSEQFF
TRBJ1-2 | . | TRBV10-3 | . | TGTGCCATCAGTGACAGTTACTATGGCTACACCTTC | CAISDSYYGYTF
TRBJ2-1 | few | TRBV6-5 | . | TGTGCCAGCAGTTACTCCCGGGACTCGAGAAACAATGAGCAGTTCTTC | CASSYSRDSRNNEQFF
TRBJ1-2 | few | TRBV4-2 | TRBD1 | TGTGCCAGCAGCCATCGGGACAGCTATGGCTACACCTTC | CASSHRDSYGYTF
TRBJ2-7 | . | TRBV27 | . | TGTGCCAGCAGTTCGGGATTTACCCAGTACTTC | CASSSGFTQYF
TRBJ2-1 | few | TRBV24-1 | . | TGTGCCACCAGTGATCCCACAGGGACCAATGAGCAGTTCTTC | CATSDPTGTNEQFF
TRBJ2-1 | . | TRBV10-3 | TRBD2 | TGTGCCATCAGTCCAACTAGCGGGGGGTTCAATGAGCAGTTCTTC | CAISPTSGGFNEQFF
TRBJ2-5 | many | TRBV5-1 | TRBD1 | TGCGCCAGCAGCGGAGGGACAGGGGGCGACAGAGAGACCCAGTACTTC | CASSGGTGGDRETQYF
TRBJ1-2 | . | TRBV20-1 | . | TGCAGTGCTCCAAGGGATACCGCTAACTATGGCTACACCTTC | CSAPRDTANYGYTF
TRBJ2-5 | . | TRBV12-3/TRBV12-4 | TRBD1 | TGTGCCAGCAGCTCGGGGGACAGGGGGGACGAGACCCAGTACTTC | CASSSGDRGDETQYF
TRBJ2-7 | few | TRBV2 | . | TGTGCCAGCAGTGAATTGGGGCAGGGGGGCAACGAGCAGTACTTC | CASSELGQGGNEQYF
TRBJ2-6 | . | TRBV7-6 | . | TGTGCCAGCACCTCGCGGGGCTCTGGGGCCAACGTCCTGACTTTC | CASTSRGSGANVLTF
TRBJ2-7 | . | TRBV11-2 | TRBD1 | TGTGCCAGCAGATCGGACAGGATACCCTACGAGCAGTACTTC | CASRSDRIPYEQYF
TRBJ2-1 | few | TRBV5-1 | . | TGCGCCAGCAGCTTCCGGGCCAACCCCACCGATGAGCAGTTCTTC | CASSFRANPTDEQFF
TRBJ2-7 | . | TRBV29-1 | TRBD1 | TGCAGCGTTGAAGAGGCGCACAGGGGGGCCTACGAGCAGTACTTC | CSVEEAHRGAYEQYF
TRBJ2-3 | . | TRBV5-1 | . | TGCGCCAGCAGCTTGGTGTTAGCAGATACGCAGTATTTT | CASSLVLADTQYF
TRBJ2-3 | . | TRBV7-2 | . | TGTGCCAGCAGCTTAGAGGGCCTTTGGCGCACAGATACGCGGTATTTT | CASSLEGLWRTDTRYF
TRBJ2-3 | . | TRBV4-1 | . | TGCGCCAGCAGCCAAGAAGATAACGGGCCCCTTAGGGAAGATACGCAGTATTTT | CASSQEDNGPLREDTQYF
TRBJ2-1 | . | TRBV29-1 | TRBD2 | TGCAGCGTACACGGACTAGCGGGAAATAATGAGCAGTTCTTC | CSVHGLAGNNEQFF
TRBJ2-3 | . | TRBV11-2 | . | TGTGCCAGCAGACGCGGACCCACAGGGACCCCAGATACGCAGTATTTT | CASRRGPTGTPDTQYF
TRBJ2-7 | . | TRBV20-1 | . | TGCAGTGCCCGACGGCAGGAAAGCTCCTACGAGCAGTACTTC | CSARRQESSYEQYF
TRBJ2-1 | few | TRBV29-1 | . | TGCAGCGCCCGATCAGGACGCCCTTACAATGAGCAGTTCTTC | CSARSGRPYNEQFF
TRBJ2-7 | . | TRBV4-1 | . | TGCGCCAGCAGCCAAGATCGGCTTTACGAGCAGTACTTC | CASSQDRLYEQYF
TRBJ2-6 | . | TRBV20-1 | . | TGCAGTGCCATTACCGGGCGGAGGGGACCCTCTGGGGCCAACGTCCTGACTTTC | CSAITGRRGPSGANVLTF
TRBJ2-7 | . | TRBV6-1 | . | TGTGCCAGCATTTTAGGCCAAGCGCAGTACTTC | CASILGQAQYF
TRBJ2-5 | . | TRBV5-1 | . | TGCGCCAGCCGAGGTTCTAATGGCCAAGAGACCCAGTACTTC | CASRGSNGQETQYF
TRBJ2-1 | . | TRBV5-1 | TRBD1 | TGCGCCAGCAGCTTTCAGACAGGGGAGATGAATGAGCAGTTCTTC | CASSFQTGEMNEQFF
TRBJ2-1 | . | TRBV20-1 | . | TGCAGTGCTAGAGATCGCAGGGCACGCCAGTACAATGAGCAGTTCTTC | CSARDRRARQYNEQFF